This record concerns one TCR beta chain sequence. Its matching antigen is unknown. These data are taken from a study of T cell responses to AZD1222 COVID-19 vaccine. Overall study results and limits: Targeting of unmutated variant regions was reportedly seen in nearly half of spike-specific TCRs.

The germline V gene has CDR1 SGHVS and CDR2 FQNEAQ. Trimming stripped 5 bases from V and 0 bases from J, with 16 bases between. CDR3 length: 16 amino acids. Produced via immunoSEQ multiplex PCR; TCRdb's table is partial and in-frame only. Among tens of thousands of clones listed, around four fifths were seen once. The chain couples TRBV7-8 to TRBJ1-2; weak D call: TRBD1 (5 bases). The sequence derives from an adult in good health. Here the sequenced sample was peripheral blood, taken on day 0 of MenACWY control vaccination. CDR3 DNA sequence: TGTGCCAGCAGCCGGGACCCAATCTTGACTAACTATGGCTACACCTTC. Residues: CASSRDPILTNYGYTF.